A single sample gave rise to the 32 T cell receptor beta chains below, sequenced in a study of OX40 agonist ivuxolimab in advanced cancers. Sequencing used immunoSEQ multiplex PCR; TCRdb keeps in-frame clones, though not all of them. The repertoire holds 42,000 or so clones, with around 87% as singletons. Material: CD4+ or CD8+ T cells sorted from blood, obtained in a trial of the OX40 agonist ivuxolimab. The source of these receptors is an adult with an advanced solid tumor such as melanoma, head and neck, liver or kidney cancer.

The rearrangement links TRBV4-2 to TRBJ1-1, with 8 bases lining up with TRBD1. In germline, CDR1 is LGHNA, CDR2 YNFKEQ. This CDR3 is built from 15 residues. The junction had 5 bases not matched to a gene; V was cut back by 4 bases and J by 1 base. The CDR3 nucleotides read TGTGCCAGCAGCCCAGCAGGACAGGGGAACACTGAAGCTTTCTTT. Its protein is CASSPAGQGNTEAFF.

V usage is TRBV13 and J usage is TRBJ1-5; 10 nucleotides line up with TRBD1. Germline CDR1 reads PRHDT; CDR2 reads FYEKMQ (reference sequence). V lost 4 bases and J lost 5; bases outside the gene matches: 2. The CDR3 loop spans 14 amino acids. The CDR3 is CASSYGTGDQPQHF. CDR3 DNA sequence: TGTGCCAGCAGCTACGGGACAGGGGATCAGCCCCAGCATTTT.

The chain links TRBV6-5 to TRBJ1-2, with D perhaps matching TRBD1 (6 bases). Looked up from germline, CDR1 is MNHEY and CDR2 is SVGAGI. V lost 0 bases to trimming and J lost 4 bases, with 15 bases between them. This CDR3 has 16 residues. The CDR3 loop reads CASSYSVSGEVYGYTF. As DNA, the CDR3 is TGTGCCAGCAGTTACTCCGTATCAGGGGAGGTCTATGGCTACACCTTC.

J is TRBJ2-5 and V is TRBV29-1; TRBD2 matches at 13 bases. The V gene's germline CDR1 is SQVTM and CDR2 ANQGSEA. The CDR3 totals 17 residues. V shed 1 base and J 2 bases; nucleotides not matched to a gene: 7. CDR3 DNA sequence: TGCAGCGTTGAAGGAGGGGGACTAGCGGGGAGACAAGAGACCCAGTACTTC. It codes for CSVEGGGLAGRQETQYF.

This clone showed up just a few times. This chain links TRBV5-1 with TRBJ2-1; D is ambiguous. CDR1 and CDR2 (germline): SGHRS, YFSETQ. CDR3 length: 17 amino acids. Trimming stripped 4 bases from V and 4 bases from J, with 21 bases between. CDR3 in amino acids: CASSPAKTFEGYNEQFF. The CDR3 DNA reads as TGCGCCAGCAGCCCGGCGAAAACGTTTGAAGGTTACAATGAGCAGTTCTTC. Drawing the rest from reference TRBV5-1 and TRBJ2-1, the complete variable domain is KAGVTQTPRYLIKTRGQQVTLSCSPISGHRSVSWYQQTPGQGLQFLFEYFSETQRNKGNFPGRFSGRQFSNSRSEMNVSTLELGDSALYLCASSPAKTFEGYNEQFFGPGTRLTVL.

In its sample, this clone ranks as medium-sized. The chain employs TRBV5-4 and TRBJ1-6; 8 nucleotides agree with TRBD1. The germline gives CDR1 SGHNT, CDR2 YYREEE (reference sequence). The V gene end was trimmed by 4 bases and the J gene end by 10 bases; junction bases not matched to a gene: 10. CDR3 length: 15 residues. The CDR3 spells CASSPDPGQESPLHF. The CDR3 region has the DNA TGTGCCAGCAGCCCTGATCCGGGACAGGAGTCACCCCTCCACTTT.

V gene TRBV4-1 combines with J gene TRBJ2-4; TRBD1 aligns across 9 bases. The CDR3 is 18 residues long. V gave up 5 bases and J gave up 4 bases; unmatched junction bases: 15. Germline V gene lookup returns CDR1 MGHRA and CDR2 YSYEKL. DNA for the CDR3: TGCGCCAGCAGCGAACTCCCGGGACAGGGAAGGGGTAAAAACATTCAGTACTTC. Residues: CASSELPGQGRGKNIQYF.

The chain uses TRBV7-9 and TRBJ2-7; 8 bases match TRBD1. The CDR3 has 13 residues. The ends lost 5 bases at V and 3 bases at J; junction bases unmatched: 3. Germline CDR1 and CDR2: SEHNR and FQNEAQ (reference sequence). CDR3 DNA sequence: TGTGCCAGCAGCGGACAGGGTTACTACGAGCAGTACTTC. As protein: CASSGQGYYEQYF. The variable domain in full, completed from reference TRBV7-9 and TRBJ2-7, reads DTGVSQNPRHKITKRGQNVTFRCDPISEHNRLYWYRQTLGQGPEFLTYFQNEAQLEKSRLLSDRFSAERPKGSFSTLEIQRTEQGDSAMYLCASSGQGYYEQYFGPGTRLTVT.

This chain joins TRBV29-1 and TRBJ1-2; D gene ambiguous. V was trimmed by 1 base and J by 3 bases, leaving 3 bases between them. CDR1 is SQVTM, CDR2 ANQGSEA, per germline. CDR3 size: 11 residues. The chain's CDR3 is CSVEADYGYTF. In DNA form, the CDR3 reads TGCAGCGTTGAAGCAGACTATGGCTACACCTTC.

The chain has TRBV9 and TRBJ2-2; D ambiguous. V was trimmed by 3 bases and J by 6 bases, leaving 12 bases between them. There are 14 residues in the CDR3. Germline loops: CDR1 SGDLS, CDR2 YYNGEE. The DNA for the CDR3 is TGTGCCAGCAGCGCGCCCCGAAGTTCCGGGGAGCTGTTTTTT. It specifies CASSAPRSSGELFF. Full variable domain (rest looked up from reference TRBV9 and TRBJ2-2): DSGVTQTPKHLITATGQRVTLRCSPRSGDLSVYWYQQSLDQGLQFLIQYYNGEERAKGNILERFSAQQFPDLHSELNLSSLELGDSALYFCASSAPRSSGELFFGEGSRLTVL.

This chain uses TRBV5-1 with TRBJ2-3, with TRBD2 identical over 10 bases. CDR1 and CDR2 from the germline V gene are SGHRS and YFSETQ. This CDR3 is built from 14 residues. V shed 6 bases and J 6 bases; nucleotides not matched to a gene: 7. CDR3 coding DNA: TGCGCCAGCACCGTAATTAGCGGGGGGGATACGCAGTATTTT. This encodes CASTVISGGDTQYF. The full variable domain, with the rest looked up from reference TRBV5-1 and TRBJ2-3, is KAGVTQTPRYLIKTRGQQVTLSCSPISGHRSVSWYQQTPGQGLQFLFEYFSETQRNKGNFPGRFSGRQFSNSRSEMNVSTLELGDSALYLCASTVISGGDTQYFGPGTRLTVL.

V gene TRBV10-3 combines with J gene TRBJ1-1; 7 bases map to TRBD1. CDR1 and CDR2 (germline): ENHRY, SYGVKD. The CDR3 consists of 14 residues. The trim removed 3 bases at V and 5 bases at J, leaving 6 bases unmatched. The CDR3, as DNA: TGTGCCATCAGTGACCAGGACAGGCCGACTGAAGCTTTCTTT. Translation gives CAISDQDRPTEAFF.

The chain combines TRBV11-2 with TRBJ2-7; TRBD2 matches 7 bases. The CDR3 is made up of 14 amino acids. Germline CDR1 is SGHAT and CDR2 is FQNNGV. J gave up 2 bases and V 5 bases, and 6 bases lay outside the gene matches. The CDR3 DNA follows: TGTGCCAGCAGCCCAAGGGACTATACCTACGAGCAGTACTTC. Its protein is CASSPRDYTYEQYF.

The J gene is TRBJ1-1, the V gene TRBV28; D is ambiguous. The CDR3 extends over 11 amino acids. Trimming removed 9 bases from V and 1 base from J, with 6 bases in between. CDR1 is MDHEN, CDR2 SYDVKM, per germline. The CDR3 reads CASHRNTEAFF. The CDR3 DNA follows: TGTGCCAGTCACAGGAACACTGAAGCTTTCTTT.

This chain links TRBV11-2 with TRBJ2-1; D is unclear. CDR3 length: 16 amino acids. Germline CDR1 reads SGHAT; CDR2 reads FQNNGV. Trimming took 5 bases from V and 2 from J, leaving 16 bases between them. CDR3 residues: CASSTRLEPPYNEQFF. As DNA, the CDR3 is TGTGCCAGCAGCACACGCCTGGAGCCCCCCTACAATGAGCAGTTCTTC.

The V gene is TRBV28, the J gene TRBJ2-5; no definite D call. Trimming shortened V by 6 bases and J by 0 bases, and 11 bases separated the two germline ends. Per the germline V gene, CDR1 is MDHEN and CDR2 is SYDVKM. CDR3 length: 14 amino acids. The CDR3 here is CASSSGLYQETQYF. The CDR3 coding sequence is TGTGCCAGCAGCTCGGGCTTGTACCAAGAGACCCAGTACTTC.

This chain links TRBV27 with TRBJ2-5; D not resolved. Trimming stripped 2 bases from V and 4 bases from J, with 11 bases between. The CDR3 loop spans 14 amino acids. Germline CDR1 MNHEY, CDR2 SMNVEV (reference sequence). The chain's CDR3 is CASSLLGSPETQYF. In DNA form, the CDR3 reads TGTGCCAGCAGTTTACTCGGGTCCCCAGAGACCCAGTACTTC.

This chain links TRBV6-1 with TRBJ2-1; D is perhaps TRBD2 (5 bases). The germline V and J ends were trimmed by 6 bases and 4 bases, with 13 bases remaining between them. The CDR3 sequence is 14 residues long. The germline gives CDR1 MNHNS, CDR2 SASEGT. CDR3 region: CASRLIPGYNEQFF. CDR3 nucleotides: TGTGCCAGCAGGTTGATACCGGGGTACAATGAGCAGTTCTTC.

As DNA, the CDR3 is TGTGCCAGCAGTTTGACCCCCGGGACAGGACTAAATGAGCAGTTCTTC. It yields the protein CASSLTPGTGLNEQFF. The chain is built from TRBV27 and TRBJ2-1; 8 bases are a match to TRBD1. Germline CDR1 reads MNHEY; CDR2 reads SMNVEV (reference sequence). The V and J ends lost 3 bases and 7 bases, in that order; junction bases with no gene match: 11. The CDR3 contains 16 residues.

V is TRBV11-3 and J is TRBJ2-1; D tentatively reads TRBD1 or TRBD2 (5 bases each). V lost 5 bases, J lost 5 bases, and 13 bases lay in between. This CDR3 spans 14 amino acids. CDR1 and CDR2 from the germline V gene are SGHNT and YENEEA. The CDR3 nucleotides are TGTGCCAGCAGCCTACGGGACGGAAACAATGAGCAGTTCTTC. Translating it yields CASSLRDGNNEQFF.

The CDR3 reads CASSLGPIAYEQYV. In DNA, the CDR3 is TGTGCCAGCAGCCTTGGGCCAATCGCCTACGAGCAGTACGTC. The V gene is TRBV13, the J gene TRBJ2-7; no clear D gene. The CDR3 runs to 14 residues. V gave up 5 bases and J gave up 2 bases, with 13 bases separating them. The germline gives CDR1 PRHDT, CDR2 FYEKMQ (reference sequence).

The chain couples TRBV5-1 to TRBJ1-1, with a possible D match to TRBD1 (6 bases). The germline V and J ends were trimmed by 7 bases and 4 bases, with 14 bases remaining between them. CDR1 and CDR2 (germline): SGHRS, YFSETQ. The CDR3 totals 13 residues. This chain's CDR3 is CASSPTGPTEAFF. The DNA for the CDR3 is TGCGCCAGCTCCCCGACAGGCCCCACTGAAGCTTTCTTT.

The rearrangement joins TRBV19 to TRBJ1-2; D perhaps matches TRBD1 (5 bases). This CDR3 has 14 residues. V shed 8 bases and J shed 5 bases, with 18 bases lying between them. Per germline, CDR1 LNHDA and CDR2 SQIVND (reference sequence). CDR3 amino acids: CASAPRAGRYGYTF. The CDR3 DNA reads TGTGCCAGTGCTCCTCGGGCAGGGAGGTATGGCTACACCTTC.

The chain carries TRBV2 and TRBJ2-7, with TRBD1 as a possible D gene (6 bases). V gave up 8 bases and J gave up 4 bases, with 15 bases separating them. Germline V gene data show CDR1 as SNHLY and CDR2 as FYNNEI. The CDR3 sequence is 13 residues long. Here the CDR3 reads CASVRQDTYEQYF. The CDR3, as DNA: TGTGCCAGCGTGAGACAGGACACTTACGAGCAGTACTTC. Filled out from reference TRBV2 and TRBJ2-7, the complete variable domain reads EPEVTQTPSHQVTQMGQEVILRCVPISNHLYFYWYRQILGQKVEFLVSFYNNEISEKSEIFDDQFSVERPDGSNFTLKIRSTKLEDSAMYFCASVRQDTYEQYFGPGTRLTVT.

The chain carries TRBV10-3 and TRBJ1-2, with D unresolved. This CDR3 region has 13 residues. Germline V lookup: CDR1 ENHRY, CDR2 SYGVKD. V lost 0 bases and J lost 14, with 16 bases in between. The CDR3 nucleotides read TGTGCCATCAGTGAGTCGATTCCATCACCACCTACCTTC. Translating gives CAISESIPSPPTF.

This rearrangement joins TRBV30 to TRBJ1-5; unclear D gene. This CDR3 region has 15 residues. CDR1 is GTSNPN, CDR2 SVGIG, per germline (reference sequence). V shed 2 bases and J shed 0 bases, with 11 bases lying between them. CDR3: CAWSSSEYSNQPQHF. The DNA for the CDR3 is TGTGCCTGGAGTAGTAGTGAATATAGCAATCAGCCCCAGCATTTT.

J is TRBJ1-6 and V is TRBV9; no reliable D call. V was shortened by 4 bases and J by 9 bases, with 14 bases between the two germline ends. Looked up from germline, CDR1 is SGDLS and CDR2 is YYNGEE. The CDR3 length is 14 residues. The CDR3 region is CASSLSGRTSPLHF. As DNA, the CDR3 is TGTGCCAGCAGCCTGAGCGGCCGAACTTCACCCCTCCACTTT. Based on the CDR3 plus reference TRBV9 and TRBJ1-6, the full variable domain is DSGVTQTPKHLITATGQRVTLRCSPRSGDLSVYWYQQSLDQGLQFLIQYYNGEERAKGNILERFSAQQFPDLHSELNLSSLELGDSALYFCASSLSGRTSPLHFGNGTRLTVT.

This clone was recorded once. This chain uses TRBV28 with TRBJ2-2; unclear D gene. Germline V gene data show CDR1 as MDHEN and CDR2 as SYDVKM. Trimming removed 1 base from V and 6 bases from J, with 3 bases in between. The CDR3 extends over 12 amino acids. The CDR3 nucleotides are TGTGCCAGCAGTTTATTCTCCGGGGAGCTGTTTTTT. Protein product: CASSLFSGELFF. Full variable domain (remainder filled in from reference TRBV28 and TRBJ2-2): DVKVTQSSRYLVKRTGEKVFLECVQDMDHENMFWYRQDPGLGLRLIYFSYDVKMKEKGDIPEGYSVSREKKERFSLILESASTNQTSMYLCASSLFSGELFFGEGSRLTVL.

The rearrangement joins TRBV9 to TRBJ1-1; D remains unclear. The CDR3 has 15 amino acids. Looked up from germline, CDR1 is SGDLS and CDR2 is YYNGEE. The ends were cut back, 0 bases at V and 0 bases at J, with 9 bases in the middle. The CDR3 sequence is CASSVGPDMNTEAFF. As DNA, the CDR3 is TGTGCCAGCAGCGTAGGTCCCGACATGAACACTGAAGCTTTCTTT.

This chain connects TRBV5-6 to TRBJ1-1; tentatively, D is TRBD1 (5 bases). Between the trimmed V and J ends, which lost 4 bases and 3 bases, there was a span of 13 bases. This CDR3 spans 14 amino acids. Germline V CDR1 and CDR2: SGHDT, YYEEEE. CDR3 DNA: TGTGCCAGCAGCCGACGGGGGAAGGACACTGAAGCTTTCTTT. Translation gives CASSRRGKDTEAFF.

V gene TRBV21-1 combines with J gene TRBJ1-1. TRBV21-1 is given as a pseudogene. This CDR3 is built from 13 residues. This CDR3 reads CASSLWGNTEAFF. The CDR3 DNA sequence: TGTGCCAGCAGCTTGTGGGGAAACACTGAAGCTTTCTTT.

This rearrangement joins TRBV7-9 to TRBJ2-1; 10 nucleotides line up with TRBD2. CDR3 length equals 16 residues. CDR1 and CDR2 from the germline V gene are SEHNR and FQNEAQ (reference sequence). V was pared by 5 bases and J by 4 bases, with 8 bases of the junction left unmatched. As DNA, the CDR3 is TGTGCCAGCAGCCTACTGACTAGCGGGCTATACAATGAGCAGTTCTTC. Its translation: CASSLLTSGLYNEQFF.